This T cell receptor beta chain was sequenced during a study of CD8+CD57+ T cells in acquired aplastic anemia. Regarding the study as a whole: The study identified roughly 29 CD8+ CDR3 sequences shared by patients and controls.

Genomic DNA constituted the template upon which TCR beta VDJ and CDR3 profiling was performed. Via MiXCR, TCRdb re-called the reads, giving one row per CDR3 protein. Among about 240,000 distinct CDR3 sequences, around 43% were seen once, and the ten largest hold 7.8%. All patients picked for sequencing had shown, by flow cytometry, an expansion of CD8+CD57+ cells. Patients were therapy-naive when their blood was sampled. Of note for this clonotype: Its specificity is unknown.

Sequencing was performed on sorted CD4+, CD8+, or CD8+CD57+ T cells (not recorded which) from PBMCs. The clonotype comes from a human donor with aplastic anemia.

The CDR3 spells CASSVFTGAGTQYF. In DNA, the CDR3 is TGTGCCAGCAGCGTTTTTACAGGGGCAGGTACGCAGTATTTT. This rearrangement joins TRBV9 to TRBJ2-3, with 7 bases identical to TRBD1. This CDR3 spans 14 amino acids. V shed 2 bases, J shed 8 bases, and the junction held 8 bases outside the gene matches. Per the germline V gene, CDR1 is SGDLS and CDR2 is YYNGEE.